Below, 5 T cell receptor beta chains from the same sample are listed, as sequenced in a study of blood T cell repertoires in COVID-19. Measured with immunoSEQ multiplex PCR; TCRdb has only the in-frame clones, and not every one. Of 150,000 to 200,000 clones in the sample, 80% to 90% were seen once. Sequences were obtained from peripheral blood. The receptor source for this set is a human donor with active or convalescent COVID-19. The donor label of this sample is uncertain.

The chain carries TRBV19 and TRBJ1-6; D is unclear. Looked up from germline, CDR1 is LNHDA and CDR2 is SQIVND (reference sequence). The CDR3 extends over 16 amino acids. Trimming pared 3 bases from V and 0 bases from J, leaving 9 bases between. CDR3 amino acids: CASSMGSSSYNSPLHF. The CDR3 nucleotides are TGTGCCAGTAGTATGGGCTCCAGCTCCTATAATTCACCCCTCCACTTT. The full variable domain, in which reference TRBV19 and TRBJ1-6 provide the parts outside the CDR3, is DGGITQSPKYLFRKEGQNVTLSCEQNLNHDAMYWYRQDPGQGLRLIYYSQIVNDFQKGDIAEGYSVSREKKESFPLTVTSAQKNPTAFYLCASSMGSSSYNSPLHFGNGTRLTVT.

This clone has only a few counts. The genes are TRBV18 and TRBJ2-7; D perhaps matches TRBD2 (5 bases). CDR1 and CDR2 from the germline V gene are KGHSH and LQKENI. The CDR3 loop spans 14 amino acids. Trimming removed 6 bases from V and 0 bases from J, with 12 bases in between. This CDR3 is CASSGLRSSYEQYF. CDR3 in DNA: TGTGCCAGCTCCGGACTGAGAAGCTCCTACGAGCAGTACTTC.

This chain uses TRBV15 with TRBJ2-3, with D unclear. The CDR3 length is 12 residues. Trimming removed 1 base at V and 6 bases at J, with 5 bases between. From germline, CDR1 is LNHNV and CDR2 YYDKDF (reference sequence). CDR3: CATSRVFDTQYF. The CDR3, as DNA: TGTGCCACCAGCAGAGTCTTTGATACGCAGTATTTT.

V gene TRBV2 combines with J gene TRBJ2-3; TRBD2 aligns across 11 bases. Germline trimming cut 5 bases from V and 5 bases from J; bases unmatched to any gene: 6. This CDR3 is 15 amino acids long. Germline V gene data show CDR1 as SNHLY and CDR2 as FYNNEI. The CDR3 protein is CASSLTSGNVDTQYF. In DNA form, the CDR3 reads TGTGCCAGCAGTTTGACTAGCGGGAACGTAGATACGCAGTATTTT.

This clone was detected once. V is TRBV9 and J is TRBJ1-2; D perhaps matches TRBD1 (5 bases). From germline, CDR1 is SGDLS and CDR2 YYNGEE. Trimming shortened V by 9 bases and J by 7 bases, and 25 bases separated the two germline ends. The CDR3 is 15 residues long. CDR3 residues: CAIHQGGEAYCGYTF. In DNA, the CDR3 is TGTGCCATCCACCAGGGCGGGGAGGCTTATTGTGGCTACACCTTC.